The present T cell receptor beta chain was sequenced within a study of CD8+CD57+ T cells in acquired aplastic anemia. Regarding the study as a whole: Between the patient and control groups, CD8+ Simpson's diversity did not differ significantly.

Sequencing was done on patients that had shown CD8+CD57+ cell expansion by flow cytometry. CDR3 and TCR beta VDJ profiling relied on genomic DNA as the template. TCRdb called the reads again in MiXCR, with one record for every CDR3 protein. Found here are under 200,000 distinct CDR3 sequences, 40% to 60% of them singletons; the top ten hold more than 30%. Comments on this clonotype: Antigen: not known. Being one base from a much bigger clone, this may be a read error.

CDR3 length: 16 residues. Germline V gives CDR1 ENHRY, CDR2 SYGVKD. Input material: sorted CD4+, CD8+, or CD8+CD57+ T cells (not recorded which) from PBMCs. The receptor's source is a human donor with aplastic anemia. This chain joins TRBV10-3 and TRBJ1-6; no clear D gene. This chain's CDR3 is CASSYSWTRLDSPLHF. Here the CDR3 DNA reads TGTGCCAGCAGTTACTCGTGGACCAGGCTGGATTCACCCCTCCACTTT.